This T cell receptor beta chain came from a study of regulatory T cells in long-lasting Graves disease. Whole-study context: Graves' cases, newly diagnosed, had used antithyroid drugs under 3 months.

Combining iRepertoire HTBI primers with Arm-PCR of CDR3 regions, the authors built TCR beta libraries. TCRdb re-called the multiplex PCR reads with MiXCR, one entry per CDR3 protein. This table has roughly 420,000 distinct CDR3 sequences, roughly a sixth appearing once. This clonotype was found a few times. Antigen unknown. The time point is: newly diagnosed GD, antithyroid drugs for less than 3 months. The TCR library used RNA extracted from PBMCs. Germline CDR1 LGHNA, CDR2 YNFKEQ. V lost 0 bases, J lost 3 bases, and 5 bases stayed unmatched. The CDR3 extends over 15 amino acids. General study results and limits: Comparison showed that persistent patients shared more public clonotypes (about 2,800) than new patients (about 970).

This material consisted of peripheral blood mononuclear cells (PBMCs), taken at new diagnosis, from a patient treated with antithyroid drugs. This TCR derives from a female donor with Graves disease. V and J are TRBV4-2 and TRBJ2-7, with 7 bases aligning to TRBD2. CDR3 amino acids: CASSQESSGDYEQYF. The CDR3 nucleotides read TGTGCCAGCAGCCAAGAATCCAGCGGGGACTACGAGCAGTACTTC.